Below, one TCR beta chain is given with its context. This sample includes further DNA sequences coding for the same CDR3. This sample stems from a study of T cell responses to AZD1222 COVID-19 vaccine. The table came from immunoSEQ multiplex PCR; TCRdb's copy has only in-frame clones and leaves some out. The sample holds about 150,000 clones, approximately 90% seen once. Germline V gene sequence: CDR1 SNHLY, CDR2 FYNNEI. Between the trimmed V and J ends, which lost 6 bases and 1 base, there was a span of 6 bases. The CDR3 contains 12 residues. This TCR derives from an adult in good health. This sample comprised peripheral blood, obtained on day 0 of MenACWY control vaccination. V gene TRBV2 combines with J gene TRBJ2-5; D is uncertain. This chain's CDR3 is CASRDRQETQYF. The CDR3 DNA reads TGTGCCAGCAGGGACCGCCAAGAGACCCAGTACTTC. Drawing the rest from reference TRBV2 and TRBJ2-5, the complete variable domain is EPEVTQTPSHQVTQMGQEVILRCVPISNHLYFYWYRQILGQKVEFLVSFYNNEISEKSEIFDDQFSVERPDGSNFTLKIRSTKLEDSAMYFCASRDRQETQYFGPGTRLLVL.